A selection of T cell receptor beta chains follows, all from one sample in a study of CD8 T cells in Susac syndrome. TCRdb processed the immunoSEQ multiplex PCR reads anew with MiXCR; each CDR3 protein has one entry. The sample shows around 81,000 distinct CDR3 sequences, nearly 95% of them seen only once. Material for sequencing was CD8+ T cells from PBMCs. The receptor set was obtained from a human donor with Susac syndrome. Both conserved end residues are part of each CDR3. Clone size, where shown, is once, few, many, or a class for clones that have expanded.

j_call clone_size v_call cdr3_aa
TRBJ2-7 - TRBV19 CASSPLGISYEQYF
TRBJ2-5 - TRBV10-3 CAISEQAHAETQYF
TRBJ2-3 - TRBV19 CASSSLWTSGRTQYF
TRBJ1-5 - TRBV6-5 CASSRTEGVDQPQHF
TRBJ1-5 - TRBV5-8 CASNIRGSNQPQHF
TRBJ2-1 - TRBV7-9 CASSLDRVAGSSYNEQFF
TRBJ1-4 - TRBV15 CATVAGSVNEKLFF
TRBJ1-2 - TRBV12-5 CASGLFRWDNHGYTF
TRBJ1-2 - TRBV27 CASAASPEGYTF
TRBJ2-7 once TRBV5-6 CASSFRDLTYEQYF
TRBJ2-5 once TRBV13 CASSRRGDQETQYF
TRBJ2-5 - TRBV19 CASSMGDIQETQYF
TRBJ2-2 - TRBV10-3 CAISEISKRDYTGELFF
TRBJ1-1 - TRBV6-5 CASSYSRTGGLNTEAFF
TRBJ1-5 - TRBV6-5 CASSYGRADQPQHF
TRBJ2-7 - TRBV4-3 CASSQAEEREQYF
TRBJ2-1 - TRBV15 CATSLYYNEQFF
TRBJ2-1 - TRBV28 CASSLLASGIEQFF
TRBJ1-2 - TRBV20-1 CSARAYGVYGYTF
TRBJ1-2 - TRBV4-1 CASSQDRIQGPVDGYTF
TRBJ2-2 - TRBV12-3/TRBV12-4 CASTYGAGELFF
TRBJ2-7 - TRBV9 CASSAGKGGLRAFLYEQYF
TRBJ1-1 - TRBV20-1 CSASIFGGGGTEAFF
TRBJ2-3 few TRBV5-6 CASSLTGAQDTQYF
TRBJ2-5 - TRBV28 CASSLPPPVSQETQYF
TRBJ2-7 - TRBV27 CASSSSGGYEQYF
TRBJ2-5 - TRBV27 CASSLSSGVFETQYF